This T cell receptor (beta chain) was retrieved from a study of radiotherapy plus CTLA-4 blockade in lung cancer. In its sample, this clone was seen once. J lost 7 bases, V lost 5 bases, and 10 bases had no gene match. CDR1 and CDR2 from the germline V gene are MNHNS and SASEGT. The CDR3 covers 15 residues. Some clones are missing from TCRdb's copy, which holds only in-frame ones; the method was immunoSEQ multiplex PCR. The table lists around 100,000 clones, about four fifths of them singletons, with 3% to 4% in the top ten. V and J are TRBV6-1 and TRBJ1-5, with 8 bases lining up with TRBD1. This sample comprised peripheral blood, obtained from a patient treated with radiotherapy plus ipilimumab. The TCR comes from a human donor with non-small cell lung cancer that progressed on radiotherapy plus ipilimumab. Some clones in this sample may be carry-over from other donors' samples. The CDR3 reads CASSPQGAPRQPQHF. DNA of the CDR3: TGTGCCAGCAGTCCTCAGGGGGCGCCACGGCAGCCCCAGCATTTT.